These T cell receptor beta chains were read from a single sample in a study of PD-1 blockade in classical Hodgkin lymphoma. This table comes from immunoSEQ multiplex PCR, and its TCRdb copy is limited to in-frame clones, with some not included. The sample lists about 16,000 clones; 55% to 70% were seen once. Sequences were derived from peripheral blood mononuclear cells (PBMCs), sampled at baseline. The receptor set was obtained from a human donor with classical Hodgkin lymphoma. The CDR3 runs from the conserved cysteine through the conserved F or W. Each record gives: V gene, D gene, J gene, clone size, CDR3 DNA, CDR3 protein. A D gene is named only where the DNA matches it firmly. Not all rows give a size; the values are once, few, many and, for expanded clones, a class.

TRBV29-1,.,TRBJ1-1,.,TGCAGCGTAGGGCAGATGTCCTCGGGAGCTTTCTTT,CSVGQMSSGAFF
TRBV7-9,.,TRBJ2-7,large,TGTGCCAGCAGCTGGGATGAATACGAGCAGTACTTC,CASSWDEYEQYF
TRBV5-1,TRBD1,TRBJ1-4,.,TGCGCCAGCAGCTTGGCCCAGGGGGGTGAAAAACTGTTTTTT,CASSLAQGGEKLFF
TRBV4-1,.,TRBJ2-3,.,TGCGCCAGCAGCTATATCCCAGAGACCAGCACAGATACGCAGTATTTT,CASSYIPETSTDTQYF
TRBV4-1,.,TRBJ2-1,.,TGCGCCAGCAGCCAAGATCTGACTAGTAAGCAGTTCTTC,CASSQDLTSKQFF
TRBV7-6,.,TRBJ2-7,.,TGTGCCAGCAGCTTAGCAAGCAGGGTCGAGCAGTACTTC,CASSLASRVEQYF
TRBV5-1,.,TRBJ2-2,.,TGCGCCAGCAACCGGGATGGTTCAGCCGGGGAGCTGTTTTTT,CASNRDGSAGELFF
TRBV7-6,.,TRBJ2-7,.,TGTGCCAGCAGCCCCTCTAGGACGGGCAGCTACGAGTTCGACGAGCAGTACTTC,CASSPSRTGSYEFDEQYF
TRBV11-2,.,TRBJ1-6,few,TGTGCCAGCAGCCCCGGGAATTCACCCCTCCACTTT,CASSPGNSPLHF
TRBV29-1,TRBD2,TRBJ2-1,.,TGCAGCTTGGGACTAGCGGGAGTAGGTGAGCAGTTCTTC,CSLGLAGVGEQFF
TRBV19,.,TRBJ1-1,.,TGTGCCAGTCGATCGCCCCAGGGAGACACTGAAGCTTTCTTT,CASRSPQGDTEAFF
TRBV19,.,TRBJ2-3,.,TGTGCCAGTAGTATTGCTAGAGACACAGATACGCAGTATTTT,CASSIARDTDTQYF
TRBV2,.,TRBJ2-7,few,TGTGCCAGCAGTGAATTCTTTGTAGGGGCCGAGCAGTACTTC,CASSEFFVGAEQYF
TRBV5-8,.,TRBJ2-7,few,TGTGCCAGCAGCCTGGTCGGGACTCCCCTCGAGCAGTACTTC,CASSLVGTPLEQYF
TRBV12-5,TRBD1,TRBJ1-5,.,TGTGCCACAAAGTTTACCGGGACAGGGGCCGACTGGCCCCAGCATTTT,CATKFTGTGADWPQHF
TRBV7-9,.,TRBJ1-1,.,TGTGCCAGCAGCTTAGGGACAAGGGGCCCTACTGAAGCTTTCTTT,CASSLGTRGPTEAFF
TRBV27,TRBD1,TRBJ2-7,few,TGTGCCAGCAGTCGGGACAGGGTCCACGAGCAGTACTTC,CASSRDRVHEQYF
TRBV13,.,TRBJ2-4,.,TGTGCCAGCAGCTTAAAGGCCTCAAAAAACATTCAGTACTTC,CASSLKASKNIQYF
TRBV7-9,.,TRBJ2-5,few,TGTGCCAGCAGCTTAGGTATCGGGACGCTCCAAGAGACCCAGTACTTC,CASSLGIGTLQETQYF
TRBV11-2,.,TRBJ2-7,medium-sized,TGTGCCAGCAGCCCGCTCTACGAGCAGTACTTC,CASSPLYEQYF
TRBV7-8,.,TRBJ2-7,.,TGTGCCAGCAGCAAGACCGCCGCAGCCACCTACGAGCAGTACTTC,CASSKTAAATYEQYF
TRBV7-9,TRBD2,TRBJ2-1,.,TGTGCCAGCAACAGCGGGGGCAGAGAGGAACAGTTCTTC,CASNSGGREEQFF
TRBV10-3,TRBD1,TRBJ1-4,.,TGTGCCATCAGTTCCCGGGACAGGGGAGGGGATGAAAAACTGTTTTTT,CAISSRDRGGDEKLFF
TRBV11-2,.,TRBJ1-4,.,TGTGCCAGCAGCTCCAGGGAGTATGAAAAACTGTTTTTT,CASSSREYEKLFF
TRBV28,TRBD2,TRBJ2-1,.,TGTACCAGCAGTGAACTTATAGCGGGAGCCTACAATGAGCAGTTCTTC,CTSSELIAGAYNEQFF
TRBV7-9,TRBD2,TRBJ2-7,.,TGTGCCAGCAGCCCCCCCGCCAGCGGGAGTTACGAGCAGTACTTC,CASSPPASGSYEQYF
TRBV27,.,TRBJ1-2,few,TGTGCCAGCAGGGGGGACGGGACTCACCATGGCTACACCTTC,CASRGDGTHHGYTF
TRBV9,.,TRBJ2-2,few,TGTGCCAGCAGCGTAGGGGACACCGGGGAGCTGTTTTTT,CASSVGDTGELFF
TRBV19,.,TRBJ2-7,.,TGTGCCAGTAGTACCCGCCGGGTCGCCTTACGAGAGCAGTACTTC,CASSTRRVALREQYF
TRBV28,TRBD2,TRBJ2-7,.,TGTGCCAGCAGTTTAACGGCTAGCGGGCGTCCCTACGAGCAGTACTTC,CASSLTASGRPYEQYF
TRBV5-1,.,TRBJ2-5,few,TGCGCCAGCAGCTTGGTCGGTGGAGGACTACAAGAGACCCAGTACTTC,CASSLVGGGLQETQYF
TRBV7-9,TRBD1,TRBJ1-1,medium-sized,TGTGCCAGCAGCTTTGGACAGGCGAACACTGAAGCTTTCTTT,CASSFGQANTEAFF
TRBV5-1,.,TRBJ2-7,few,TGCGCCAGCAGCACCGGGACCCTCTACGAGCAGTACTTC,CASSTGTLYEQYF
TRBV18,.,TRBJ1-6,.,TGTGCCAGCTCACCAGAGGAGGGCAGGGCCAGAAATTCACCCCTCCACTTT,CASSPEEGRARNSPLHF
TRBV5-1,.,TRBJ2-7,.,TGCGCCAGCAGCTACAACACCCAGAGACAGGTGTTC,CASSYNTQRQVF
TRBV5-1,.,TRBJ1-4,.,TGCGCCAGCAGCTTGATCCCGGGGGGTGAAAAACTGTTTTTT,CASSLIPGGEKLFF
TRBV14,TRBD2,TRBJ2-7,.,TGTGCCAGCAGCCAAGAGGCTAGCGGGAGACCCTCCTACGAGCAGTACTTC,CASSQEASGRPSYEQYF
TRBV14,.,TRBJ1-1,few,TGTGCCAGCAGCCTTGAGACGCGGGAAGTGAACACTGAAGCTTTCTTT,CASSLETREVNTEAFF
TRBV19,.,TRBJ1-3,.,TGTGCCGGACGAGGAGACAGCACTGGAAACACCATATATTTT,CAGRGDSTGNTIYF
TRBV11-2,.,TRBJ1-1,.,TGTGCCAGCAGCTCCGGTAGGGAAGCTTTCTTT,CASSSGREAFF
TRBV7-9,.,TRBJ1-1,few,TGTGCCAGCAGCTCGATCCCAGGGGATTTGGCAGCTTTCTTT,CASSSIPGDLAAFF
TRBV7-6,.,TRBJ2-1,once,TGTGCCAGCAGCGTGGGGATACAGGGCAATGAGCAGTTCTTC,CASSVGIQGNEQFF
TRBV5-6,.,TRBJ2-2,.,TGTGCCAGCAGCTTGGCGCTAGCAGACACCGGGGAGCTGTTTTTT,CASSLALADTGELFF
TRBV4-3,.,TRBJ1-1,.,TGCGCCAGCAGCCAAACGGGAGTGAACACTGAAGCTTTCTTT,CASSQTGVNTEAFF
TRBV18,.,TRBJ2-1,.,TGTGCCAGCTCACCCCGACGGACCTACAATGAGCAGTTCTTC,CASSPRRTYNEQFF
TRBV7-9,TRBD1,TRBJ2-6,few,TGTGCCAGCAGCACCGCCCGCGGACAGGGTAGAGGTGGGGCCAACGTCCTGACTTTC,CASSTARGQGRGGANVLTF
TRBV28,.,TRBJ2-1,.,TGTGCCAGCAGCCCCCTAGAGGGTACCTACAATGAGCAGTTCTTC,CASSPLEGTYNEQFF
TRBV29-1,.,TRBJ1-2,few,TGCAGCGCTGGGGAATTTAACGGCTACACCTTC,CSAGEFNGYTF
TRBV6-1,.,TRBJ2-3,.,TGTGCCAGCAGTCTACTAGTTGAGAAAGATACGCAGTATTTT,CASSLLVEKDTQYF